Shown below are 3 T cell receptor beta chains from a single sample sequenced in a study of a mutant IDH1 vaccine in newly diagnosed glioma. Using immunoSEQ multiplex PCR, the repertoire was profiled, and TCRdb retains in-frame clones only, with some absent. This sample carries approximately 56,000 clones, approximately 64% of them seen once, and the ten largest clones take roughly 5%. Time point noted: week 47, end of study. What each vaccine dose contained was 300 ug of mutant IDH1 20-mer peptide, accompanied by topical imiquimod. For these TCRs, the target antigens are not known. Specimen: peripheral blood mononuclear cells (PBMCs), collected from a glioma patient whose treatment included an IDH1 peptide vaccine. These receptors originate from a man aged 35 to 55 with glioma. Some clones in this sample may be carry-over from other donors' samples.

The chain carries TRBV5-6 and TRBJ1-6, with D perhaps matching TRBD1 (5 bases). The CDR3 covers 14 residues. Trimming cost V 4 bases and J 7 bases, with 12 bases left between them. Per germline, CDR1 SGHDT and CDR2 YYEEEE. The CDR3 coding sequence is TGTGCCAGCAGCCCTACAGGAAGGAATTCACCCCTCCACTTT. Translated, it gives CASSPTGRNSPLHF.

The chain combines TRBV6-6 with TRBJ1-2; no clear D gene. This CDR3 has 13 amino acids. Trimming removed 10 bases at V and 4 bases at J, with 16 bases between. CDR1 and CDR2 from the germline V gene are MNHNY and SVGAGI (reference sequence). CDR3 bases: TGTGCCACTCTCCGGGGTTTAGTCTATGGCTACACCTTC. It translates to CATLRGLVYGYTF.

This chain links TRBV2 with TRBJ2-1; D not resolved. V lost 10 bases to trimming and J lost 10 bases, with 20 bases between them. Germline CDR1 and CDR2: SNHLY and FYNNEI. The CDR3 extends over 13 amino acids. CDR3 amino acids: CATSRNTGREQFF. CDR3 nucleotides: TGTGCCACCTCAAGAAACACCGGACGCGAGCAGTTCTTC.